The present TCR beta chain was sequenced within a study of blood T cells in healthy people across ages. Study conclusions and caveats: Per million T cells, TCR beta diversity dropped roughly linearly as age increased. Compared with aged donors, long-lived donors showed fewer expanded clones, suggesting selection.

Combining a sample-barcoded 5' primer with a J-beta primer mix, a second PCR ran for roughly 7 to 11 cycles. The template-switch adaptor was a 5' adaptor with 12 random nucleotides. It tagged each cDNA molecule. Every individual sample yielded 2.5 million or more paired-end reads (each containing CDR3). TCRdb reprocessed the 5' RACE reads via MiXCR and lists one record per CDR3 protein. The table lists hundreds of thousands of distinct CDR3 sequences, about 61% of them singletons, with 20% to 30% in the top ten. On this clonotype itself: Its antigen is not identified.

V trimming: 3 bases; J trimming: 5 bases; junction bases outside the gene matches: 11. The germline gives CDR1 KGHSH, CDR2 LQKENI. The CDR3 contains 16 residues. The TCR was taken from a man aged 35 to 55 in good health. Sequencing was done on a sample of blood. The chain joins TRBV18 to TRBJ2-5, with 8 positions matching TRBD1. The CDR3 nucleotides are TGTGCCAGCTCACCCACAGGACAGGGCGTCTGGGAGACCCAGTACTTC. It specifies CASSPTGQGVWETQYF.